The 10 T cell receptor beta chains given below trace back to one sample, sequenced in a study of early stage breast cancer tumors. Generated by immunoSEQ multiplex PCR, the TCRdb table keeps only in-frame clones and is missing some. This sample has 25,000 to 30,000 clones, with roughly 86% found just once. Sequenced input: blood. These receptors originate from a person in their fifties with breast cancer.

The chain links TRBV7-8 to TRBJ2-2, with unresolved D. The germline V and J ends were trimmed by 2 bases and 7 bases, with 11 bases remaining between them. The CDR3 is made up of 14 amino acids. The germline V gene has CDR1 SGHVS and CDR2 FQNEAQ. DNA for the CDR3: TGTGCCAGCAGCTTATATTTTGGATTCGGGGAGCTGTTTTTT. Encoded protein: CASSLYFGFGELFF.

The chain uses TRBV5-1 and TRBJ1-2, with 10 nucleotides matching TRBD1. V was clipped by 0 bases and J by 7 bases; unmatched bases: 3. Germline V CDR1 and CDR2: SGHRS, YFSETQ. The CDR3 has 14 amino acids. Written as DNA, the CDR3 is TGCGCCAGCAGCTTGGGACAGGGGGCTTTTGGCTACACCTTC. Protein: CASSLGQGAFGYTF.

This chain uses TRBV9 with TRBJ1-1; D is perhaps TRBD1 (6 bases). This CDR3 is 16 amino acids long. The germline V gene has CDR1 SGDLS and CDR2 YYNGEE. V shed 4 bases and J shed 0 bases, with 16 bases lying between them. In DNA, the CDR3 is TGTGCCAGCAGCCCGCGGACAGTTTATATGAACACTGAAGCTTTCTTT. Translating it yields CASSPRTVYMNTEAFF.

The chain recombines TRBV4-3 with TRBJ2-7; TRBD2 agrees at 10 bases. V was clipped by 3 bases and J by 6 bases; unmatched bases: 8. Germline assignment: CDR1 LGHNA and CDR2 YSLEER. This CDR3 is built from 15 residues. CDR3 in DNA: TGCGCCAGCAGCCAGATCAGCGGGAGGGCGGGCGAGCAGTACTTC. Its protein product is CASSQISGRAGEQYF.

CDR3 sequence (DNA): TGCGCCAGCAGCCCCATGGGGTTGAGTGGAAACACCATATATTTT. The encoded protein is CASSPMGLSGNTIYF. V and J are TRBV4-1 and TRBJ1-3; unclear D gene. Trimming pared 4 bases from V and 3 bases from J, leaving 13 bases between. The CDR3 length is 15 residues. Germline V gives CDR1 MGHRA, CDR2 YSYEKL.

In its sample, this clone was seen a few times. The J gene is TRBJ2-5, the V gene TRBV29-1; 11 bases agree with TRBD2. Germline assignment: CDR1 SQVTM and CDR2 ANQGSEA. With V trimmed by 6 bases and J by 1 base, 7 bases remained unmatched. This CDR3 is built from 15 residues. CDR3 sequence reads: CSVTGLAEIQETQYF. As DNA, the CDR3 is TGCAGCGTAACGGGACTAGCGGAAATCCAAGAGACCCAGTACTTC.

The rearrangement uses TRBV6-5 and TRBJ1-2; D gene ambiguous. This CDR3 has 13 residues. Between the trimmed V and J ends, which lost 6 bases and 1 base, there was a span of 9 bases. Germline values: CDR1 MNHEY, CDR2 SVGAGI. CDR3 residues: CASRDPGNYGYTF. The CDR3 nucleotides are TGTGCCAGCAGGGACCCGGGTAACTATGGCTACACCTTC.

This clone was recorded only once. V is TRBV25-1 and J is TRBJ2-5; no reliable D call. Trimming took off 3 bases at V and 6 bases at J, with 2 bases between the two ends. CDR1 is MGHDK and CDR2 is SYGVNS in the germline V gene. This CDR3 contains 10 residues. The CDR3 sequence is CASSDQTQYF. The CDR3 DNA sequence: TGTGCCAGCAGTGATCAGACCCAGTACTTC.

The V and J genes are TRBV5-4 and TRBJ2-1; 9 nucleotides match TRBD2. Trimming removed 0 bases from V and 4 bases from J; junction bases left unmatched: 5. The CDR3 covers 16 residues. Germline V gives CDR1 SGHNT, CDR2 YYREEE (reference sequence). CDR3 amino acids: CASSLGLADTYNEQFF. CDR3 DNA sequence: TGTGCCAGCAGCTTGGGACTAGCGGACACATACAATGAGCAGTTCTTC.

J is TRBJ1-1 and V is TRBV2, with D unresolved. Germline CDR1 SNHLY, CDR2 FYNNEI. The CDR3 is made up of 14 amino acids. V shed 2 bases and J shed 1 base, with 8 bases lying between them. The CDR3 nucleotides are TGTGCCAGCAGTGAAAGGGCGTCGAACACTGAAGCTTTCTTT. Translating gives CASSERASNTEAFF.